Below are 28 T cell receptor beta chains sequenced from a single sample in a study of control samples from healthy donors and cancer patients. Clones were read by immunoSEQ multiplex PCR, and TCRdb kept only the in-frame ones, dropping some. The sample lists some 140,000 clones; roughly nine tenths were seen once. Material: blood. The receptors derive from a woman aged 30 to 39 in good health.

This clone has a single count. The chain recombines TRBV6-6 with TRBJ2-7; D is uncertain. Germline CDR1 is MNHNY and CDR2 is SVGAGI (reference sequence). The germline V and J ends were trimmed by 5 bases and 4 bases, with 15 bases remaining between them. The CDR3 is 14 amino acids. This chain's CDR3 is CASSPLRSDYEQYF. The CDR3 DNA reads as TGTGCCAGCAGTCCGCTTAGGTCAGATTACGAGCAGTACTTC.

The chain links TRBV5-1 to TRBJ1-1; 7 nucleotides line up with TRBD1. The CDR3 spans 12 residues. The germline V gene has CDR1 SGHRS and CDR2 YFSETQ. Germline trimming cut 7 bases from V and 3 bases from J; bases unmatched to any gene: 3. CDR3 region: CASAQGDTEAFF. The CDR3 nucleotides read TGCGCCAGCGCTCAGGGGGACACTGAAGCTTTCTTT.

The chain uses TRBV7-3 and TRBJ2-1; TRBD2 matches 10 bases. V shed 0 bases, J shed 8 bases, and the junction held 7 bases outside the gene matches. This CDR3 has 16 amino acids. CDR1 and CDR2 (germline): SGHTA, FQGTGA. The CDR3 region is CASSLTPSGSRYEQFF. CDR3 bases: TGTGCCAGCAGCTTAACTCCTAGCGGGAGTCGTTATGAGCAGTTCTTC.

CDR3 nucleotide sequence: TGTGCCACCAGCGGGCAAGCGGGAGGGTTTCCAGATACGCAGTATTTT. Amino acids: CATSGQAGGFPDTQYF. This rearrangement joins TRBV15 to TRBJ2-3, with 10 bases identical to TRBD2. The ends lost 5 bases at V and 4 bases at J; junction bases unmatched: 9. Germline V gives CDR1 LNHNV, CDR2 YYDKDF (reference sequence). This CDR3 comprises 16 residues.

The J gene is TRBJ2-7, the V gene TRBV5-6, with 9 bases aligning to TRBD2. V was pared by 4 bases and J by 2 bases, with 7 bases of the junction left unmatched. The CDR3 is made up of 15 amino acids. Germline-derived CDR1 and CDR2 are SGHDT and YYEEEE. In DNA form, the CDR3 reads TGTGCCAGCAGCATACGAAGCGGGAGGCCCTACGAGCAGTACTTC. It codes for CASSIRSGRPYEQYF.

The CDR3: CSASPTRGGAGKNTEAFF. The CDR3 coding sequence is TGCAGTGCTAGTCCCACTCGGGGGGGCGCTGGGAAAAACACTGAAGCTTTCTTT. The chain recombines TRBV20-1 with TRBJ1-1; D is perhaps TRBD1 (6 bases). V was cut by 3 bases and J by 2 bases, with 25 bases left in between. Germline assignment: CDR1 DFQATT and CDR2 SNEGSKA (reference sequence). This CDR3 has 18 amino acids.

This chain links TRBV29-1 with TRBJ2-7, with D possibly matching TRBD1 (6 bases). V lost 5 bases to trimming and J lost 5 bases, with 16 bases between them. The CDR3 runs to 13 residues. The V gene's germline CDR1 is SQVTM and CDR2 ANQGSEA. CDR3 amino acids: CSVKPPQGHEQYF. The DNA of the CDR3 is TGCAGCGTTAAACCACCACAGGGACACGAGCAGTACTTC.

This chain connects TRBV29-1 to TRBJ1-3; D call uncertain. Germline V CDR1 and CDR2: SQVTM, ANQGSEA. V was trimmed by 6 bases and J by 2 bases, leaving 8 bases between them. This CDR3 spans 12 amino acids. Here the CDR3 DNA reads TGCAGCGTCTACGGGCCTGGAAACACCATATATTTT. It is translated as CSVYGPGNTIYF. Together with reference TRBV29-1 and TRBJ1-3, the CDR3 gives the full variable domain: SAVISQKPSRDICQRGTSLTIQCQVDSQVTMMFWYRQQPGQSLTLIATANQGSEATYESGFVIDKFPISRPNLTFSTLTVSNMSPEDSSIYLCSVYGPGNTIYFGEGSWLTVV.

The V and J genes are TRBV6-5 and TRBJ1-1, with unresolved D. CDR3 length equals 15 residues. The germline V gene has CDR1 MNHEY and CDR2 SVGAGI. Trimming shortened V by 7 bases and J by 1 base, and 16 bases separated the two germline ends. The CDR3 DNA is TGTGCCAGCAAGCAGACCCAACTCCGGAACACTGAAGCTTTCTTT. Translated, it gives CASKQTQLRNTEAFF.

This chain joins TRBV27 and TRBJ1-5, with D perhaps TRBD1 (5 bases). V was trimmed by 6 bases and J by 7 bases, leaving 19 bases between them. The germline V gene encodes CDR1 MNHEY and CDR2 SMNVEV (reference sequence). The CDR3 has 15 amino acids. As DNA, the CDR3 is TGTGCCAGCAGCGAAGGGACCGACTATTGCCAGCCCCAGCATTTT. It translates to CASSEGTDYCQPQHF.

V and J are TRBV7-2 and TRBJ2-2; D uncertain. Trimming removed 3 bases from V and 3 bases from J, with 11 bases in between. Per germline, CDR1 SGHTA and CDR2 FQGNSA. This CDR3 has 15 amino acids. CDR3 loop: CASSFRRPDTGELFF. In DNA form, the CDR3 reads TGTGCCAGCAGCTTTCGTCGGCCGGACACCGGGGAGCTGTTTTTT.

The CDR3 region is CASGGRGQAYGYTF. The CDR3 DNA reads as TGTGCCAGCGGGGGAAGGGGGCAGGCGTATGGCTACACCTTC. The J gene is TRBJ1-2, the V gene TRBV5-6; 7 bases align to TRBD1. Germline assignment: CDR1 SGHDT and CDR2 YYEEEE. This CDR3 has 14 residues. With V trimmed by 7 bases and J by 5 bases, 11 bases remained unmatched.

The chain is built from TRBV6-5 and TRBJ2-1; D remains ambiguous. From germline, CDR1 is MNHEY and CDR2 SVGAGI. The CDR3 extends over 12 amino acids. The V end was cut by 6 bases, the J end by 8 bases, with 11 bases between. This chain's CDR3 is CASRPSGDEQFF. The CDR3 DNA follows: TGTGCCAGCAGGCCCTCAGGCGATGAGCAGTTCTTC.

The rearrangement joins TRBV30 to TRBJ2-7, with a tentative D call TRBD1 (5 bases). This CDR3 region has 16 residues. The germline V and J ends were trimmed by 3 bases and 0 bases, with 18 bases remaining between them. Germline lookup yields CDR1 GTSNPN and CDR2 SVGIG (reference sequence). This chain's CDR3 is CAWRVGGARSSYEQYF. DNA for the CDR3: TGTGCCTGGAGGGTAGGTGGGGCGCGCAGCTCCTACGAGCAGTACTTC.

The gene calls are TRBV24-1 and TRBJ1-1; no definite D call. The CDR3 has 8 amino acids. Trimming removed 11 bases from V and 3 bases from J, with 0 bases in between. Germline assignment: CDR1 KGHDR and CDR2 SFDVKD. The CDR3 DNA is TGTGCCAACACTGAAGCTTTCTTT. It codes for CANTEAFF.

This chain links TRBV2 with TRBJ1-4, with unresolved D. In germline, CDR1 is SNHLY, CDR2 FYNNEI. The CDR3 sequence is 12 residues long. V was pared by 5 bases and J by 7 bases, with 8 bases between. CDR3 in DNA: TGTGCCAGCAGTCCCATAGGTGAAAAACTGTTTTTT. This codes for CASSPIGEKLFF.

This sequence joins TRBV2 and TRBJ1-1; 7 bases line up with TRBD1. CDR1 and CDR2 (germline): SNHLY, FYNNEI. The trim removed 5 bases at V and 5 bases at J, leaving 8 bases unmatched. The CDR3 consists of 14 residues. This CDR3 reads CASSSRQGGTEAFF. The CDR3 nucleotides read TGTGCCAGCAGTTCAAGACAGGGAGGGACTGAAGCTTTCTTT.

Regarding this clone: The same CDR3 arises from other DNA sequences in this sample as well. This chain joins TRBV30 and TRBJ2-7, with D uncertain. V was trimmed by 0 bases and J by 4 bases, leaving 7 bases between them. The CDR3 is 12 residues long. The germline V gene encodes CDR1 GTSNPN and CDR2 SVGIG (reference sequence). CDR3 sequence reads: CAWSVSGYEQYF. CDR3 in DNA: TGTGCCTGGAGTGTATCGGGTTACGAGCAGTACTTC.

This chain connects TRBV5-5 to TRBJ1-5, with D hard to call. Germline V gene data show CDR1 as SGHKS and CDR2 as YYEKEE (reference sequence). Trimming left V 2 bases short and J 0 bases short, with 9 bases between. This CDR3 comprises 15 residues. As DNA, the CDR3 is TGTGCCAGCAGCTTTAGTGGGCATAGCAATCAGCCCCAGCATTTT. This codes for CASSFSGHSNQPQHF.

This clone has only a few counts. The J gene is TRBJ2-1, the V gene TRBV7-6; D might be TRBD2 (6 bases). This CDR3 has 18 residues. V dropped 1 base and J dropped 7 bases, with 23 bases sitting between them. CDR1 is SGHVS, CDR2 FNYEAQ, per germline. In DNA form, the CDR3 reads TGTGCCAGCAGCTTAGTACCGGGTGGGTCCGGACTAACAAATGAGCAGTTCTTC. Amino acids: CASSLVPGGSGLTNEQFF.

The chain combines TRBV11-2 with TRBJ2-3; 7 bases map to TRBD1. This CDR3 region has 13 residues. CDR1 is SGHAT, CDR2 FQNNGV, per germline. The V segment lost 5 bases and the J segment 8 bases; nucleotides outside the gene matches: 7. The CDR3 nucleotides read TGTGCCAGCAGCCCCAGGACAGGTGGTACGCAGTATTTT. This encodes CASSPRTGGTQYF. The entire variable domain, with the rest obtained from reference TRBV11-2 and TRBJ2-3, is as follows: EAGVAQSPRYKIIEKRQSVAFWCNPISGHATLYWYQQILGQGPKLLIQFQNNGVVDDSQLPKDRFSAERLKGVDSTLKIQPAKLEDSAVYLCASSPRTGGTQYFGPGTRLTVL.

This clone was detected only a few times. V is TRBV10-3 and J is TRBJ2-1; possibly TRBD1 or TRBD2 for D (5 bases each). Germline CDR1 and CDR2: ENHRY and SYGVKD. The CDR3 has 12 amino acids. The germline V and J ends were trimmed by 8 bases and 10 bases, with 15 bases remaining between them. In DNA form, the CDR3 reads TGTGCCATCGGGACCCTAGACAGAGAGCAGTTCTTC. Protein product: CAIGTLDREQFF.

The chain employs TRBV27 and TRBJ1-1; D uncertain. The CDR3 spans 16 residues. Trimming pared 5 bases from V and 1 base from J, leaving 17 bases between. Per germline, CDR1 MNHEY and CDR2 SMNVEV (reference sequence). CDR3 amino acids: CASSDPGPTPNTEAFF. The CDR3 DNA follows: TGTGCCAGCAGTGACCCCGGGCCTACCCCGAACACTGAAGCTTTCTTT.

This chain joins TRBV10-1 and TRBJ2-7; D not certain. Germline V gene sequence: CDR1 WNHNN, CDR2 SYGVQD (reference sequence). The V gene lost 3 bases and the J gene lost 2 bases, with 8 bases spanning the gap. The CDR3 totals 13 residues. CDR3 sequence: CASSESEPYEQYF. In DNA, the CDR3 is TGCGCCAGCAGTGAATCCGAGCCCTACGAGCAGTACTTC.

The J gene is TRBJ2-5, the V gene TRBV7-2; 14 positions match TRBD2. Trimming took 5 bases from V and 5 from J; bases not matched to a gene: 13. CDR1 and CDR2 (germline): SGHTA, FQGNSA. The length of the CDR3 is 18 residues. The CDR3 spells CASSGGTSGRLGGETQYF. The DNA of the CDR3 is TGTGCCAGCAGCGGAGGGACTAGCGGGAGATTAGGTGGGGAGACCCAGTACTTC.

The chain uses TRBV6-5 and TRBJ1-1; tentative D call: TRBD1 (5 bases). Trimming stripped 6 bases from V and 1 base from J, with 6 bases between. CDR3 length: 12 amino acids. CDR1 and CDR2 from the germline V gene are MNHEY and SVGAGI. The CDR3 spells CASRQANTEAFF. For the CDR3, the DNA is TGTGCCAGCAGACAGGCGAACACTGAAGCTTTCTTT.

This rearrangement joins TRBV3-1 (or the pseudogene TRBV3-2) to TRBJ2-7; 12 bases are a match to TRBD2. V shed 2 bases and J 3 bases; nucleotides not matched to a gene: 5. The CDR3 is made up of 16 amino acids. CDR1 is LGHDT and CDR2 is YNNKEL in the germline V gene (reference sequence). The CDR3, as DNA: TGTGCCAGCAGCCAAATAAGACTAGCGGGGGACTACGAGCAGTACTTC. Encoded protein: CASSQIRLAGDYEQYF.

The rearrangement uses TRBV5-1 and TRBJ1-2; 9 bases align to TRBD1. Looked up from germline, CDR1 is SGHRS and CDR2 is YFSETQ. The CDR3 has 16 amino acids. The ends lost 2 bases at V and 4 bases at J; junction bases unmatched: 9. CDR3 loop: CASSFSTGGPTYGYTF. Here the CDR3 DNA reads TGCGCCAGCAGCTTCTCTACAGGGGGCCCGACCTATGGCTACACCTTC.